Presented here are 20 T cell receptor beta chains from one specimen sequenced in a study of blood T cells in healthy people across ages. It was with a sample-barcoded 5' primer and a J-beta primer mix that a second PCR of about 7 to 12 cycles was run. MiXCR, applied by TCRdb to the 5' RACE reads, yields one record per CDR3 protein. The repertoire includes about 730,000 distinct CDR3 sequences, roughly 47% of them detected once, and more than 20% sits in the top ten. Source material: blood. These receptors were taken from a woman aged 55-75 years in good health.

With regard to this clonotype: A junction end diverges from the germline sequence, so it may reflect a read error. V gene TRBV24-1 combines with J gene TRBJ2-7; the match to TRBD1 covers 9 bases. Germline values: CDR1 KGHDR, CDR2 SFDVKD. This CDR3 spans 18 amino acids. The CDR3 region is CATSDPRTGEGSSYERYF. CDR3 bases: TGTGCCACCAGTGATCCACGGACAGGGGAAGGGAGCTCCTACGAGCGGTACTTC.

The chain combines TRBV4-2 with TRBJ2-5; D is uncertain. The CDR3 runs to 14 residues. V lost 0 bases to trimming and J lost 7 bases, with 12 bases between them. Germline V gene data show CDR1 as LGHNA and CDR2 as YNFKEQ. CDR3 in amino acids: CASSQEPLVGTQYF. The CDR3 coding sequence is TGTGCCAGCAGCCAAGAGCCCCTAGTTGGGACCCAGTACTTC.

The genes are TRBV27 and TRBJ2-5, with 9 nucleotides matching TRBD1. The J call may not be correct, given that the DNA end is closer to TRBJ2-7. Germline V gives CDR1 MNHEY, CDR2 SMNVEV (reference sequence). This CDR3 is 15 amino acids long. DNA of the CDR3: TGTGCCAGCAGTCCAGAGGGGACAGGGTTCCACGAGCAGTACTTC. Residues: CASSPEGTGFHEQYF.

This clonotype was picked up a small number of times. This chain connects TRBV5-4 to TRBJ2-2; no clear D gene. The CDR3 contains 14 residues. Germline loops: CDR1 SGHNT, CDR2 YYREEE (reference sequence). Trimming removed 7 bases at V and 0 bases at J, with 10 bases between. CDR3 DNA sequence: TGTGCCAGCTCCACCGACGCGAACACCGGGGAGCTGTTTTTT. Encoded protein: CASSTDANTGELFF.

The chain combines TRBV4-1 with TRBJ2-3, with 9 bases matching TRBD1. The CDR3 consists of 15 residues. CDR1 and CDR2 from the germline V gene are MGHRA and YSYEKL. V shed 2 bases, J shed 4 bases, and the junction held 4 bases outside the gene matches. The CDR3 loop reads CASSQTGGFSDTQYF. In nucleotides, the CDR3 is TGCGCCAGCAGCCAAACAGGGGGCTTTTCAGATACGCAGTATTTT.

This clonotype was counted a single time. The chain has TRBV12-3 or TRBV12-4 and TRBJ2-5; D gene uncertain. The V end was cut by 3 bases, the J end by 3 bases, with 14 bases between. This CDR3 is built from 15 residues. The CDR3 DNA is TGTGCCAGCAGTTTTACGTCCCCGGAAGAAGAGACCCAGTACTTC. Translating gives CASSFTSPEEETQYF.

V gene TRBV7-3 combines with J gene TRBJ2-5, with D possibly matching TRBD1 (6 bases). The tail of the sequence fits TRBJ2-7 better, so the J call may be wrong. Germline values: CDR1 SGHTA, CDR2 FQGTGA. The CDR3 sequence is 15 residues long. CDR3 loop: CASSLVGTTFDEQYF. The CDR3 region has the DNA TGTGCCAGCAGCTTAGTGGGGACAACTTTCGACGAGCAGTACTTC.

This chain joins TRBV4-1 and TRBJ1-2; 9 bases fit TRBD1. Trimming removed 4 bases from V and 6 bases from J; junction bases left unmatched: 3. CDR3 size: 13 residues. Germline CDR1 MGHRA, CDR2 YSYEKL. CDR3 in DNA: TGCGCCAGCAGCCCGGACAGGGGTAATGGCTACACCTTC. Its protein product is CASSPDRGNGYTF.

The V and J genes are TRBV2 and TRBJ2-5, with 11 bases identical to TRBD2. The CDR3 spans 15 residues. J gave up 2 bases and V 6 bases, and 5 bases lay outside the gene matches. In germline, CDR1 is SNHLY, CDR2 FYNNEI. The DNA for the CDR3 is TGTGCCAGCAGGGACAGACTAGCGGGGCAAGAGACCCAGTACTTC. It translates to CASRDRLAGQETQYF.

The gene calls are TRBV10-3 and TRBJ1-2, with D perhaps matching TRBD1 (6 bases). Between the trimmed V and J ends, which lost 5 bases and 7 bases, there was a span of 14 bases. The CDR3 has 13 amino acids. Germline V CDR1 and CDR2: ENHRY, SYGVKD. The CDR3 spells CAISHRAIPGYTF. CDR3 in DNA: TGTGCCATCAGTCACAGGGCTATACCTGGCTACACCTTC.

As concerns this clonotype: One end of the junction does not line up with germline, which may come from a read error. The chain links TRBV12-3 or TRBV12-4 to TRBJ2-1; a possible D gene is TRBD1 (6 bases). CDR3 length: 13 amino acids. This chain's CDR3 is CASSYREVNGQFF. The CDR3 DNA follows: TGCGCCAGCAGCTACAGGGAAGTCAATGGGCAGTTCTTC.

This clonotype occurred once. The CDR3 DNA sequence: TGTGCCAGCAGCTCCCGGACAGGGATTAATACTGAAGCTTTCTTT. Translating it yields CASSSRTGINTEAFF. The J gene is TRBJ1-1, the V gene TRBV7-8, with TRBD1 identical over 8 bases. The CDR3 consists of 15 residues. V shed 4 bases, J shed 5 bases, and the junction held 9 bases outside the gene matches. CDR1 and CDR2 (germline): SGHVS, FQNEAQ.

Comment on this clonotype: A read error may produce the germline difference seen at one junction end. This chain links TRBV28 with TRBJ2-5; D might be TRBD1 (6 bases). Gene TRBJ2-7 matches the end of the DNA better, so the J call may be wrong. Germline CDR1 is MDHEN and CDR2 is SYDVKM. CDR3 size: 12 residues. This CDR3 is CTSSVRGYEQYF. The CDR3 nucleotides are TGTACCAGCAGTGTCAGGGGTTACGAGCAGTACTTC.

The V call is TRBV29-1, the J call TRBJ2-3, with D unclear. Trimming pared 3 bases from V and 2 bases from J, leaving 15 bases between. CDR1 is SQVTM, CDR2 ANQGSEA, per germline. There are 15 residues in the CDR3. Here the CDR3 reads CSVDGRRRITDTQYF. CDR3 sequence (DNA): TGCAGCGTTGATGGTAGAAGAAGAATCACAGATACGCAGTATTTT.

V gene TRBV6-1 combines with J gene TRBJ1-2; unclear D gene. Germline CDR1 reads MNHNS; CDR2 reads SASEGT. V was cut by 4 bases and J by 4 bases, with 13 bases left in between. The CDR3 sequence is 14 residues long. CDR3 protein: CASSGGRAIYGYTF. The CDR3 DNA reads as TGTGCCAGCAGTGGAGGAAGGGCCATCTATGGCTACACCTTC.

This clonotype appeared a single time. The chain has TRBV7-8 and TRBJ2-1; D gene unclear. CDR3 size: 17 residues. Trimming removed 0 bases from V and 1 base from J, with 13 bases in between. Germline CDR1 is SGHVS and CDR2 is FQNEAQ. The CDR3 loop is CASSLARRVLSYNEQFF. CDR3 sequence (DNA): TGTGCCAGCAGCTTAGCGCGCAGAGTCCTTTCCTACAATGAGCAGTTCTTC.

Many counts were recorded for this clonotype. This chain joins TRBV4-2 and TRBJ2-3; no clear D. Germline lookup yields CDR1 LGHNA and CDR2 YNFKEQ. The CDR3 loop spans 12 amino acids. Trimming left V 4 bases short and J 0 bases short, with 2 bases between. The CDR3, as DNA: TGTGCCAGCAGCCGAAGCACAGATACGCAGTATTTT. It codes for CASSRSTDTQYF.

This clonotype was picked up a small number of times. The chain combines TRBV6-5 with TRBJ1-6; 9 bases are shared with TRBD1. Trimming removed 2 bases from V and 9 bases from J; junction bases left unmatched: 8. The CDR3 covers 16 residues. Germline V gives CDR1 MNHEY, CDR2 SVGAGI. The CDR3 protein is CASSYGGQGISSPLHF. As DNA, the CDR3 is TGTGCCAGCAGTTACGGGGGACAGGGAATAAGTTCACCCCTCCACTTT.

The chain couples TRBV20-1 to TRBJ1-5, with D possibly TRBD1 on 5 matching bases. Germline V CDR1 and CDR2: DFQATT, SNEGSKA (reference sequence). The CDR3 runs to 16 residues. V was pared by 1 base and J by 2 bases, with 15 bases between. The CDR3 spells CSARVAGPQGNQPQHF. The CDR3 DNA follows: TGCAGTGCTAGAGTCGCGGGACCTCAAGGCAATCAGCCCCAGCATTTT.

This clonotype came up once. J is TRBJ2-1 and V is TRBV30; 12 bases fit TRBD2. The CDR3 is 17 residues long. Trimming took 0 bases from V and 4 from J; bases not matched to a gene: 7. The germline CDR1 and CDR2 sequences are GTSNPN and SVGIG (reference sequence). DNA of the CDR3: TGTGCCTGGAGTGTACACCGGACTAGCGGGGTATACAATGAGCAGTTCTTC. Its protein product is CAWSVHRTSGVYNEQFF. The variable domain in full, with the rest retrieved from reference TRBV30 and TRBJ2-1, is SQTIHQWPATLVQPVGSPLSLECTVEGTSNPNLYWYRQAAGRGLQLLFYSVGIGQISSEVPQNLSASRPQDRQFILSSKKLLLSDSGFYLCAWSVHRTSGVYNEQFFGPGTRLTVL.